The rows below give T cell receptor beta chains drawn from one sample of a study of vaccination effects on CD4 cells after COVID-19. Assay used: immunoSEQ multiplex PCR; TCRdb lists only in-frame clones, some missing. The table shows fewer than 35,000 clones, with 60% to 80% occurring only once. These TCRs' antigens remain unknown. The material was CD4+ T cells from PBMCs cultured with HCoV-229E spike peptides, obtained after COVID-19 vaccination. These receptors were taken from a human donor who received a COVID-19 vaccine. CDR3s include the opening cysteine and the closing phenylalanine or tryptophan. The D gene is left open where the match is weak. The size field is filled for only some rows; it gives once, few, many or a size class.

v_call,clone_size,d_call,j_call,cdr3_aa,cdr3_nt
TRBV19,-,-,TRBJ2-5,CASSIDGRETQYF,TGTGCCAGTAGTATAGACGGGAGAGAGACCCAGTACTTC
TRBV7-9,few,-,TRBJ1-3,CASSLDPQAGNTIYF,TGTGCCAGCAGCTTAGACCCGCAGGCTGGAAACACCATATATTTT
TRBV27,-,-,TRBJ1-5,CASSAWGGSQPQHF,TGTGCCAGCAGTGCCTGGGGGGGGAGTCAGCCCCAGCATTTT
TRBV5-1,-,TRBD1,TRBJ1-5,CASSLVRKGGQSHSNQPQHF,TGCGCCAGCAGCTTGGTACGAAAAGGGGGACAGTCTCATAGCAATCAGCCCCAGCATTTT
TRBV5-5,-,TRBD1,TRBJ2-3,CASSLARTGADTQYF,TGTGCCAGCAGCTTGGCTAGGACAGGGGCAGATACGCAGTATTTT
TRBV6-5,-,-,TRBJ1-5,CASSYHENQPQHF,TGTGCCAGCAGTTACCATGAGAATCAGCCCCAGCATTTT
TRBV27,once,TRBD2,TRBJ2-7,CASSLSLTALAVGGEQYF,TGTGCCAGCAGTTTATCGTTGACCGCGCTGGCGGTGGGAGGGGAGCAGTACTTC
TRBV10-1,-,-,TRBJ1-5,CASSSGRNQPQHF,TGCGCCAGCAGTTCAGGACGTAATCAGCCCCAGCATTTT
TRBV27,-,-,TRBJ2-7,CASSAQVTWDEQYF,TGTGCCAGCAGTGCCCAAGTAACCTGGGACGAGCAGTACTTC
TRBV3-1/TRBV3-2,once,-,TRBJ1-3,CASSQGSGSGNTIYF,TGTGCCAGCAGCCAAGGATCCGGTTCTGGAAACACCATATATTTT
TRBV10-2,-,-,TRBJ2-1,CASGDLRNEQFF,TGCGCCAGCGGAGACTTACGCAATGAGCAGTTCTTC
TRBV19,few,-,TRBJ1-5,CASNQATNQPQHF,TGTGCCAGTAATCAGGCGACCAATCAGCCCCAGCATTTT
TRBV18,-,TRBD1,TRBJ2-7,CASSQGQDRSYEQYF,TGTGCCAGCTCACAAGGACAGGATCGGTCCTACGAGCAGTACTTC
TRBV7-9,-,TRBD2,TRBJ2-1,CASSPRRRGGTSEQFF,TGTGCCAGCAGCCCAAGGAGGCGCGGGGGGACGAGTGAGCAGTTCTTC
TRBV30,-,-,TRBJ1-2,CASYPDGTNYGYTF,TGTGCCTCTTACCCGGACGGGACTAACTATGGCTACACCTTC
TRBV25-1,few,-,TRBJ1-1,CASGGRGSVNTEAFF,TGTGCCAGCGGGGGAAGGGGATCCGTGAACACTGAAGCTTTCTTT
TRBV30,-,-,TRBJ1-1,CAWSRGGNTEAFF,TGTGCCTGGAGCCGAGGAGGGAACACTGAAGCTTTCTTT
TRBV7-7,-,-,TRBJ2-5,CASSVGRLYQETQYF,TGTGCCAGCAGCGTCGGACGGCTGTACCAAGAGACCCAGTACTTC
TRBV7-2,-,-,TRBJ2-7,CASSLSSYEQYF,TGTGCCAGCAGCTTGAGCTCCTACGAGCAGTACTTC
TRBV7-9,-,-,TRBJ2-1,CASSLLNVRRDSYNEQFF,TGTGCCAGCAGCTTACTCAACGTTAGACGGGACTCCTACAATGAGCAGTTCTTC
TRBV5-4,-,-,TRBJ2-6,CASSLEAGVSSGANVLTF,TGTGCCAGCAGCTTGGAGGCAGGGGTTTCCTCTGGGGCCAACGTCCTGACTTTC
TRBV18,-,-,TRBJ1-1,CASSIEEETEAFF,TGTGCCAGCTCAATTGAGGAGGAGACTGAAGCTTTCTTT
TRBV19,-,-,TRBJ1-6,CASTDSMGSSYNSPLHF,TGTGCCAGTACCGACAGTATGGGGAGCTCCTATAATTCACCCCTCCACTTT
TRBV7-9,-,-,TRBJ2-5,CASTRGIGETQYF,TGTGCCAGCACCCGCGGGATTGGGGAGACCCAGTACTTC
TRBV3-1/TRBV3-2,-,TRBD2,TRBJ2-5,CASSQEVLAGTETQYF,TGTGCCAGCAGCCAAGAAGTACTAGCGGGAACAGAGACCCAGTACTTC
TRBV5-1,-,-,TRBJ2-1,CASSLNPRENEQFF,TGCGCCAGCAGCTTGAATCCCAGGGAGAATGAGCAGTTCTTC
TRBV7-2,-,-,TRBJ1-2,CASSSGWDGYTF,TGTGCCAGCAGCTCAGGATGGGATGGCTACACCTTC
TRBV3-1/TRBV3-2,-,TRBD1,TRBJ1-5,CASGSGTGNQPQHF,TGTGCCAGCGGTTCCGGGACAGGGAATCAGCCCCAGCATTTT
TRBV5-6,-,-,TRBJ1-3,CASRQHPGSSGNTIYF,TGTGCCAGCAGACAGCATCCAGGAAGCTCTGGAAACACCATATATTTT
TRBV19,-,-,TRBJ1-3,CASKPDSGLTGNTIYF,TGTGCCAGTAAGCCCGACTCAGGGCTGACTGGAAACACCATATATTTT
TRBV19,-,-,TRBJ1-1,CASSSLEGDTEAFF,TGTGCCAGTAGCTCCCTGGAGGGTGACACTGAAGCTTTCTTT
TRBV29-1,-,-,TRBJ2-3,CSAATGAYTDTQYF,TGCAGCGCTGCGACTGGAGCTTACACAGATACGCAGTATTTT
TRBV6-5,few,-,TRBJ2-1,CASQQGRNEQFF,TGTGCCAGCCAGCAGGGCCGGAATGAGCAGTTCTTC
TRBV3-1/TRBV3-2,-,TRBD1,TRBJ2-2,CASSQPTGAPGELFF,TGTGCCAGCAGCCAACCGACAGGGGCCCCCGGGGAGCTGTTTTTT
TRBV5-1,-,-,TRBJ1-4,CASSLVANEKLFF,TGCGCCAGCAGCTTGGTGGCTAATGAAAAACTGTTTTTT
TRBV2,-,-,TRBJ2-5,CASSPAAETQYF,TGTGCCAGCAGTCCGGCTGCGGAGACCCAGTACTTC
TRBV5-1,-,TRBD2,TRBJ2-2,CASSDGLAEAGELFF,TGCGCCAGCAGCGACGGACTAGCGGAGGCCGGGGAGCTGTTTTTT
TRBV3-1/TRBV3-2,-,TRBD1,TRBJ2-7,CASSQRGRGKVEQYF,TGTGCCAGCAGCCAAAGGGGCAGGGGGAAGGTCGAGCAGTACTTC
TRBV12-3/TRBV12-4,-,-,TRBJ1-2,CASSLTGNYGYTF,TGTGCCAGCAGTTTAACAGGGAACTATGGCTACACCTTC
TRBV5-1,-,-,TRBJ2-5,CASSTGGGETQYF,TGCGCCAGCAGCACAGGCGGAGGAGAGACCCAGTACTTC
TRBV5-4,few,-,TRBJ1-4,CASSTDSLTNEKLFF,TGTGCCAGCAGCACTGACAGCCTGACTAATGAAAAACTGTTTTTT
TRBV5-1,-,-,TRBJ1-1,CASKTGMGNTEAFF,TGCGCCAGCAAAACAGGGATGGGAAACACTGAAGCTTTCTTT
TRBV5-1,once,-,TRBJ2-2,CASSLEANWELFF,TGCGCCAGCAGCTTGGAAGCAAACTGGGAGCTGTTTTTT
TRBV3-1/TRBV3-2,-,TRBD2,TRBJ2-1,CASSPMGLAGANEQFF,TGTGCCAGCAGCCCCATGGGACTAGCGGGAGCCAATGAGCAGTTCTTC
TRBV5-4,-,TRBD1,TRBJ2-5,CASSVDRTYQETQYF,TGTGCCAGCAGCGTGGACAGGACGTACCAAGAGACCCAGTACTTC
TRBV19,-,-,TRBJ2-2,CASIPTTHTGELFF,TGTGCCAGTATTCCGACTACCCACACCGGGGAGCTGTTTTTT
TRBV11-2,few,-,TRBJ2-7,CASSFANEQYF,TGTGCCAGCAGCTTTGCGAACGAGCAGTACTTC
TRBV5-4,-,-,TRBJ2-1,CASSLPSVEQFF,TGTGCCAGCAGCTTGCCTAGCGTCGAGCAGTTCTTC
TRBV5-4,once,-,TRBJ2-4,CASSLYGENIQYF,TGTGCCAGCAGCTTGTACGGGGAAAACATTCAGTACTTC
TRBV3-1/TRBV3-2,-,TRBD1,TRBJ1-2,CASSQRTGRGGSAF,TGTGCCAGCAGCCAAAGGACAGGTCGGGGCGGCTCGGCCTTC
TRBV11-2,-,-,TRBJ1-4,CASSYPGLSREKLFF,TGTGCCAGCAGCTATCCGGGCCTCAGCCGGGAAAAACTGTTTTTT